The 5 T cell receptor beta chains given below trace back to one sample, sequenced in a study of blood T cell repertoires in COVID-19. Profiling relied on immunoSEQ multiplex PCR, and the TCRdb table lists in-frame clones only, not all of them. The sample includes around 54,000 clones, around 90% of them seen just once. Sequenced material: peripheral blood. These receptors were collected from a human donor in a cohort sampled during active COVID-19.

This clone is a singleton in its sample. The chain couples TRBV27 to TRBJ2-1, with no clear D. V dropped 5 bases and J dropped 5 bases, with 22 bases sitting between them. There are 17 residues in the CDR3. Germline V CDR1 and CDR2: MNHEY, SMNVEV (reference sequence). CDR3 residues: CASSPIMAVLTNNEQFF. In DNA form, the CDR3 reads TGTGCCAGCAGTCCAATAATGGCGGTCCTTACTAACAATGAGCAGTTCTTC.

The chain recombines TRBV27 with TRBJ2-3; possibly TRBD2 for D (5 bases). CDR1 MNHEY and CDR2 SMNVEV come from the germline V gene (reference sequence). The CDR3 spans 11 residues. The germline V and J ends were trimmed by 8 bases and 6 bases, with 9 bases remaining between them. The CDR3 here is CASREGDTQYF. CDR3 in DNA: TGTGCCAGCCGAGAGGGTGATACGCAGTATTTT.

The rearrangement uses TRBV28 and TRBJ2-7; 7 bases align to TRBD2. Germline-derived CDR1 and CDR2 are MDHEN and SYDVKM. The CDR3 has 15 amino acids. V shed 4 bases, J shed 0 bases, and the junction held 6 bases outside the gene matches. As DNA, the CDR3 is TGTGCCAGCAGTTCGGGGGGACCTAGCTCCTACGAGCAGTACTTC. As protein: CASSSGGPSSYEQYF.

Concerning this clone: This likely comes from a read error, as the CDR3 has no conserved phenylalanine or tryptophan at its end. The limits of the CDR3 on the DNA are not certain, so only TCRdb's listed CDR3 is given. The rearrangement links TRBV6-4 to TRBJ1-5. Germline-derived CDR1 and CDR2 are MRHNA and SNTAGT. The CDR3 contains 9 residues when both ends are counted. The CDR3 region is CASSDSRRG.

The V call is TRBV19, the J call TRBJ2-5, with a weak D call TRBD2 (6 bases). The CDR3 is 15 amino acids. Trimming pared 6 bases from V and 2 bases from J, leaving 16 bases between. Germline V gene lookup returns CDR1 LNHDA and CDR2 SQIVND (reference sequence). CDR3 sequence: CASSATGTEQETQYF. As DNA, the CDR3 is TGTGCCAGTAGCGCGACCGGGACTGAACAAGAGACCCAGTACTTC.